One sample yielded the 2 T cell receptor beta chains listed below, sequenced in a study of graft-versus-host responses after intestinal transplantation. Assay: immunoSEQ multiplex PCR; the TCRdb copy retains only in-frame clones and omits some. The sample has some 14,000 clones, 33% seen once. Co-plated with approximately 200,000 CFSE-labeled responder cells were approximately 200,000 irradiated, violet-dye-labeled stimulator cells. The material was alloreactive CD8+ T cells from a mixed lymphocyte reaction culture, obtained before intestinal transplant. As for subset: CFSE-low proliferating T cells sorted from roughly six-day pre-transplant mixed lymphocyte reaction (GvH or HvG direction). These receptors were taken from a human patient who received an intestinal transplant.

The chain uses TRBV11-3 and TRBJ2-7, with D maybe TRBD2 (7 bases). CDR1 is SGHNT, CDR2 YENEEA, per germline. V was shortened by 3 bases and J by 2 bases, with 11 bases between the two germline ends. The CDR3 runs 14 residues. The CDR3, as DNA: TGTGCCAGCAGCTTTAGGGGGGGGGCCTACGAGCAGTACTTC. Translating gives CASSFRGGAYEQYF.

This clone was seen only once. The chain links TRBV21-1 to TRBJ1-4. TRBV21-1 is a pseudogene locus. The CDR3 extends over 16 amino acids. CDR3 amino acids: CASSKLSRELNEKLFF. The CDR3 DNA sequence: TGTGCCAGCAGCAAACTATCCCGAGAGCTTAATGAAAAACTGTTTTTT.